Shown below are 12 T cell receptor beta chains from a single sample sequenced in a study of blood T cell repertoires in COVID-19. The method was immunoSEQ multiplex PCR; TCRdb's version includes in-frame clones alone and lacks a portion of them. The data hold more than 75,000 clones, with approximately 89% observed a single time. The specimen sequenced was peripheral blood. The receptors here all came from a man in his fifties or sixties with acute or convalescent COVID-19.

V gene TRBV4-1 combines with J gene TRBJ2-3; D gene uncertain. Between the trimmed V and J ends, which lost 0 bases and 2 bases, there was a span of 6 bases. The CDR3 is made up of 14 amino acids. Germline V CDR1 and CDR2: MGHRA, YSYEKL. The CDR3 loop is CASSQDSPTDTQYF. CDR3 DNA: TGCGCCAGCAGCCAAGATAGCCCCACAGATACGCAGTATTTT.

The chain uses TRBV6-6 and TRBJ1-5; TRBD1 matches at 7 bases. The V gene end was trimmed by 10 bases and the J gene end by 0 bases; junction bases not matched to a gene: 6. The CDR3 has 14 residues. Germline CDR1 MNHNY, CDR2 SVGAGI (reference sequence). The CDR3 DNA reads TGTGCCACGGGGACAGCCTATAGCAATCAGCCCCAGCATTTT. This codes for CATGTAYSNQPQHF.

The CDR3: CAISTDRGVDRFF. The CDR3 coding sequence is TGTGCCATCAGCACCGACAGGGGGGTGGATCGGTTCTTC. The V and J genes are TRBV10-3 and TRBJ2-1; TRBD1 agrees at 9 bases. CDR1 and CDR2 from the germline V gene are ENHRY and SYGVKD. The CDR3 consists of 13 residues. The J segment lost 15 bases and the V segment lost 6 bases, leaving 12 bases of the junction unmatched.

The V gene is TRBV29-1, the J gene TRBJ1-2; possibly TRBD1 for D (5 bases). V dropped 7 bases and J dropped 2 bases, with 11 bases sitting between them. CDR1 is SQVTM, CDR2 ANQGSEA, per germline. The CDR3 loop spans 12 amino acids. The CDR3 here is CSDLTDNYGYTF. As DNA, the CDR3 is TGCAGCGACCTGACAGACAACTATGGCTACACCTTC.

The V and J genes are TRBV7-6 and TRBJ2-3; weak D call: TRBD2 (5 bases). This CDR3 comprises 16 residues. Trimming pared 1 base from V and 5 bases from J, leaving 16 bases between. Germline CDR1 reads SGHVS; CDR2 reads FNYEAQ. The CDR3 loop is CASSLDPAGGGDTQYF. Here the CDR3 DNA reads TGTGCCAGCAGCTTAGACCCCGCGGGCGGCGGAGATACGCAGTATTTT.

Here the CDR3 reads CASSPKGAHTDTQYF. CDR3 coding DNA: TGTGCCAGCTCCCCAAAGGGGGCCCACACAGATACGCAGTATTTT. The V call is TRBV18, the J call TRBJ2-3; the match to TRBD1 covers 7 bases. This CDR3 contains 15 residues. The germline V gene has CDR1 KGHSH and CDR2 LQKENI. After removal of 6 bases from V and 2 bases from J, the junction contained 8 bases not matched to a gene.

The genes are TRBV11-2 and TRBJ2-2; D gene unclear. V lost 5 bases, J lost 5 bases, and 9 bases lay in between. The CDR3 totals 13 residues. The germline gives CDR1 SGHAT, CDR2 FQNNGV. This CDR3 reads CASSPLRTGELFF. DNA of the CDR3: TGTGCCAGCAGCCCCCTCCGGACCGGGGAGCTGTTTTTT.

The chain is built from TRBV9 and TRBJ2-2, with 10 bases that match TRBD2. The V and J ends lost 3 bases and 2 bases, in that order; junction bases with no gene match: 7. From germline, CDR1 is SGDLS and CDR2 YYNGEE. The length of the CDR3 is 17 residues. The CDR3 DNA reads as TGTGCCAGCAGCGCAACCCGGACTAGCGGCAACACCGGGGAGCTGTTTTTT. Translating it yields CASSATRTSGNTGELFF.

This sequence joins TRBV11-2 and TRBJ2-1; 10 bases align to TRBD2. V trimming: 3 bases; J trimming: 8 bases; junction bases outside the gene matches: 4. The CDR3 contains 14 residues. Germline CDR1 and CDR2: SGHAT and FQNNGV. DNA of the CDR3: TGTGCCAGCAGCTTTGGTACTAGCGGGGATGAGCAGTTCTTC. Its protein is CASSFGTSGDEQFF.

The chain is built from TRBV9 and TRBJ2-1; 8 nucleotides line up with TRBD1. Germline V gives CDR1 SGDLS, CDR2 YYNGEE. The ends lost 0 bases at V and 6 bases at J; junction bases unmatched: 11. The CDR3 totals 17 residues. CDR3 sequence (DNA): TGTGCCAGCAGCGTAGCTCCGACAGGGGTAGTCACCAATGAGCAGTTCTTC. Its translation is CASSVAPTGVVTNEQFF.

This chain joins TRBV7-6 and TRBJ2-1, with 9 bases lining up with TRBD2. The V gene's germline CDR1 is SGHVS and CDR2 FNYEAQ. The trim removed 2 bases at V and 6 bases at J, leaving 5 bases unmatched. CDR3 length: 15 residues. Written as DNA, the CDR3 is TGTGCCAGCAGCTTAATGCTAGCGGGAAGCAATGAGCAGTTCTTC. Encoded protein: CASSLMLAGSNEQFF.

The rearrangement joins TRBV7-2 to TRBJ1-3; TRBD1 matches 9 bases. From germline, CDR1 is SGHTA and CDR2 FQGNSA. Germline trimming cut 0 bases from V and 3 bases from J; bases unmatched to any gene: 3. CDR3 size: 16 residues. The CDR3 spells CASSLAGTGSGNTIYF. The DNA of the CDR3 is TGTGCCAGCAGCTTAGCGGGGACAGGGAGTGGAAACACCATATATTTT. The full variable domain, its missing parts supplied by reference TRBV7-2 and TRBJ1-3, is GAGVSQSPSNKVTEKGKDVELRCDPISGHTALYWYRQSLGQGLEFLIYFQGNSAPDKSGLPSDRFSAERTGGSVSTLTIQRTQQEDSAVYLCASSLAGTGSGNTIYFGEGSWLTVV.